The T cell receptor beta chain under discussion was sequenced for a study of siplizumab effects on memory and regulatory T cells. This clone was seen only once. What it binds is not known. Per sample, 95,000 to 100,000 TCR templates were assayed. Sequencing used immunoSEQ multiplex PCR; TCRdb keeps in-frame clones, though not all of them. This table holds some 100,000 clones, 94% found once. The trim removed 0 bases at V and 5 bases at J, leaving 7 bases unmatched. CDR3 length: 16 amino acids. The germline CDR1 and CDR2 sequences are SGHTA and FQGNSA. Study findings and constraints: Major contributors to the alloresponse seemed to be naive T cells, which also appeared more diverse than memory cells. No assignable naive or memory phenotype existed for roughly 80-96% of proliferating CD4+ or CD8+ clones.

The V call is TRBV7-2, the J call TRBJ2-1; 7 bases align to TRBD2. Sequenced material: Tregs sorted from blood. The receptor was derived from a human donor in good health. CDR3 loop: CASSLAVREFHNEQFF. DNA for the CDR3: TGTGCCAGCAGCTTAGCGGTGCGGGAGTTTCACAATGAGCAGTTCTTC.